The sequence of this T cell receptor (beta chain) was determined in a study of metastatic and nonmetastatic thyroid tumors. In the study overall: Across peripheral blood and tumor or nodule tissue samples taken from malignant and benign thyroid patients, the repertoires were compared with one another.

Points from the study as a whole: As reported, TCR beta diversity in blood and tumor was significantly higher in malignant thyroid tumors than in benign nodules.

Details on this clone: The antigen is undetermined. An end of the junction differs from the germline gene, which may be a read error.

Original handling: Differences in CDR3 between clinicopathological groups were drawn on to build a classifier intended to discriminate distant-metastatic papillary thyroid cancer patients. Through MiXCR, TCRdb re-clonotyped the PCR reads. The V and J calls and clone size come from TCRdb's table, not from the authors' own analysis. The repertoire has 60,000 to 75,000 clones, approximately 4.1% of them found once; the top ten carry around 20%. All patients reached thyroid surgery having received no treatment beforehand. Germline CDR1 MNHEY, CDR2 SVGAGI. The CDR3 spans 14 residues. The chain recombines TRBV6-5 with TRBJ2-7; 7 nucleotides line up with TRBD1. This clonotype originated in a female donor with papillary thyroid cancer or a benign thyroid nodule (not recorded which). Some clones in this sample may be carry-over from other donors' samples. Input material: blood. The CDR3 nucleotides are TGTGCCAGCAGTTACAAAGGGGGCGCCTACGAGCAGCAGTTC. Translating gives CASSYKGGAYEQQF.